The 29 T cell receptor beta chains given below trace back to one sample, sequenced in a study of cytotoxic CD8 clonotypes in ibrutinib-treated CLL. This table comes from immunoSEQ multiplex PCR, and its TCRdb copy is limited to in-frame clones, with some not included. The data hold about 310,000 clones, with about 80% observed a single time. Sequencing used PBMCs, obtained before ibrutinib treatment. The origin of the receptors is a human donor with chronic lymphocytic leukemia.

This rearrangement joins TRBV7-9 to TRBJ1-1; D gene uncertain. This CDR3 is 13 amino acids long. CDR1 and CDR2 (germline): SEHNR, FQNEAQ (reference sequence). Trimming took 5 bases from V and 0 from J, leaving 7 bases between them. The CDR3 here is CASSPPLNTEAFF. DNA of the CDR3: TGTGCCAGCAGCCCACCTTTGAACACTGAAGCTTTCTTT.

This clone was found a few times. The chain combines TRBV11-2 with TRBJ2-7, with D tentatively TRBD1 (5 bases). Germline CDR1 is SGHAT and CDR2 is FQNNGV. This CDR3 spans 15 amino acids. The germline V and J ends were trimmed by 3 bases and 4 bases, with 16 bases remaining between them. The CDR3 DNA is TGTGCCAGCAGCTTGCAACAGATCCAGGGTTACGAGCAGTACTTC. Its protein product is CASSLQQIQGYEQYF.

The chain couples TRBV28 to TRBJ2-2; 9 bases are a match to TRBD1. V lost 7 bases, J lost 6 bases, and 18 bases stayed unmatched. Germline V CDR1 and CDR2: MDHEN, SYDVKM. The CDR3 consists of 18 residues. This CDR3 reads CASTKHTPGQGLSGELFF. CDR3 in DNA: TGTGCCAGCACCAAACATACCCCGGGACAGGGTTTGTCCGGGGAGCTGTTTTTT.

The chain combines TRBV11-2 with TRBJ2-7, with TRBD2 identical over 7 bases. This CDR3 contains 12 residues. The germline CDR1 and CDR2 sequences are SGHAT and FQNNGV. V shed 4 bases, J shed 4 bases, and the junction held 1 base outside the gene matches. The CDR3: CASSWGGYEQYF. The CDR3 region has the DNA TGTGCCAGCAGCTGGGGGGGTTACGAGCAGTACTTC.

This clone was recorded once. The chain has TRBV15 and TRBJ1-2; D is undetermined. Deletions cut 0 bases from V and 1 base from J, with 9 bases between. CDR3 size: 15 residues. Germline V CDR1 and CDR2: LNHNV, YYDKDF (reference sequence). The CDR3 DNA is TGTGCCACCAGCAGAGATCTGGGCCTTAACTATGGCTACACCTTC. Translated, it gives CATSRDLGLNYGYTF.

This clone has only a few counts. The chain recombines TRBV11-2 with TRBJ2-3; D not resolved. Trimming cost V 5 bases and J 6 bases, with 15 bases left between them. This CDR3 contains 14 residues. CDR1 and CDR2 from the germline V gene are SGHAT and FQNNGV. The CDR3 DNA reads as TGTGCCAGCAGCCATAGGGTACAGATTGATACGCAGTATTTT. Amino acid sequence: CASSHRVQIDTQYF. Full variable domain (outside the CDR3, taken from reference TRBV11-2 and TRBJ2-3): EAGVAQSPRYKIIEKRQSVAFWCNPISGHATLYWYQQILGQGPKLLIQFQNNGVVDDSQLPKDRFSAERLKGVDSTLKIQPAKLEDSAVYLCASSHRVQIDTQYFGPGTRLTVL.

The CDR3 loop reads CASGSTGTGNTEAFF. CDR3 DNA: TGTGCTAGTGGTTCCACCGGGACGGGGAACACTGAAGCTTTCTTT. This chain uses TRBV12-5 with TRBJ1-1; perhaps TRBD1 as D (5 bases). V was clipped by 4 bases and J by 1 base, with 13 bases between them. This CDR3 comprises 15 residues. Germline lookup yields CDR1 LGHNT and CDR2 FRNRAP.

V gene TRBV7-9 combines with J gene TRBJ2-7, with TRBD1 identical over 7 bases. This CDR3 comprises 15 residues. Germline CDR1 is SEHNR and CDR2 is FQNEAQ (reference sequence). V lost 1 base to trimming and J lost 3 bases; unmatched junction nucleotides: 6. CDR3 region: CASSLDRGQSYEQYF. CDR3 nucleotide sequence: TGTGCCAGCAGCTTAGACAGGGGACAAAGCTACGAGCAGTACTTC.

The sample holds one count of this clone. This rearrangement joins TRBV28 to TRBJ2-7; 7 bases match TRBD2. V lost 3 bases to trimming and J lost 6 bases; unmatched junction nucleotides: 5. Germline V gene data show CDR1 as MDHEN and CDR2 as SYDVKM. This CDR3 contains 13 residues. CDR3 region: CASSLWGGFEQYF. In DNA, the CDR3 is TGTGCCAGCAGTTTGTGGGGGGGGTTCGAGCAGTACTTC.

With respect to this clone: This specimen includes other DNA sequences encoding the same CDR3. The chain carries TRBV9 and TRBJ2-1; no clear D. The CDR3 totals 14 residues. Germline CDR1 is SGDLS and CDR2 is YYNGEE. V lost 2 bases to trimming and J lost 3 bases, with 9 bases between them. The CDR3 nucleotides read TGTGCCAGCAGCGTTTCCGGAAACTACAATGAGCAGTTCTTC. Translated, it gives CASSVSGNYNEQFF.

This clone was counted a few times. The chain uses TRBV4-2 and TRBJ2-7; D gene uncertain. From germline, CDR1 is LGHNA and CDR2 YNFKEQ. The CDR3 covers 16 residues. With 1 base removed from V and 1 base from J, the gap between germline ends came to 14 bases. The CDR3: CASSQVQVSYSYEQYF. The CDR3 nucleotides are TGTGCCAGCAGCCAAGTCCAGGTCTCATATTCCTACGAGCAGTACTTC.

The chain uses TRBV14 and TRBJ2-7; 11 nucleotides align to TRBD2. V shed 0 bases and J 0 bases; nucleotides not matched to a gene: 19. CDR1 is SGHDN and CDR2 is FVKESK in the germline V gene. This CDR3 is 22 amino acids long. The CDR3 protein is CASSQDTPGLAAMDPDSYEQYF. The CDR3 coding sequence is TGTGCCAGCAGCCAAGATACCCCGGGACTAGCGGCTATGGACCCCGACTCCTACGAGCAGTACTTC.

The chain has TRBV29-1 and TRBJ2-7, with 10 bases aligning to TRBD1. The V and J ends lost 6 bases and 2 bases, in that order; junction bases with no gene match: 4. CDR3 length equals 13 residues. Germline V CDR1 and CDR2: SQVTM, ANQGSEA. The CDR3 DNA is TGCAGCGTGCGCGACAGGGGGCCCTACGAGCAGTACTTC. Translation: CSVRDRGPYEQYF.

This chain joins TRBV15 and TRBJ1-3; TRBD1 is a possible D gene (6 bases). CDR1 and CDR2 from the germline V gene are LNHNV and YYDKDF (reference sequence). Trimming took 0 bases from V and 0 from J, leaving 12 bases between them. This CDR3 has 17 residues. The CDR3 spells CATSRDRGGSSGNTIYF. CDR3 coding DNA: TGTGCCACCAGCAGAGATCGAGGGGGTAGCTCTGGAAACACCATATATTTT. The full variable domain, its missing parts supplied by reference TRBV15 and TRBJ1-3, is DAMVIQNPRYQVTQFGKPVTLSCSQTLNHNVMYWYQQKSSQAPKLLFHYYDKDFNNEADTPDNFQSRRPNTSFCFLDIRSPGLGDTAMYLCATSRDRGGSSGNTIYFGEGSWLTVV.

V is TRBV4-3 and J is TRBJ1-2; TRBD1 matches 8 bases. This CDR3 is built from 15 residues. Germline V lookup: CDR1 LGHNA, CDR2 YSLEER. V shed 2 bases, J shed 4 bases, and the junction held 6 bases outside the gene matches. CDR3: CASSQSGTGPYGYTF. CDR3 coding DNA: TGCGCCAGCAGCCAATCTGGGACAGGTCCCTATGGCTACACCTTC.

The chain employs TRBV27 and TRBJ2-3; 8 bases line up with TRBD1. Germline CDR1 is MNHEY and CDR2 is SMNVEV (reference sequence). The CDR3 has 17 amino acids. With 6 bases clipped from V and 5 bases from J, the junction kept 16 bases outside the gene matches. The chain's CDR3 is CASSPGTGSGFKDTQYF. The CDR3 DNA reads as TGTGCCAGCAGCCCCGGGACAGGTTCGGGTTTTAAAGATACGCAGTATTTT.

CDR3 nucleotide sequence: TGTGCCAGCAGCACCCGTAGGACAGGGGCAGAGACCCAGTACTTC. Amino acid sequence: CASSTRRTGAETQYF. V is TRBV7-2 and J is TRBJ2-5; TRBD1 aligns across 9 bases. The germline CDR1 and CDR2 sequences are SGHTA and FQGNSA. Losses at the gene ends were 5 bases for V and 4 bases for J; bases not matched to a gene: 8. This CDR3 region has 15 residues.

The rearrangement joins TRBV6-6 to TRBJ1-1; 7 nucleotides line up with TRBD1. Germline CDR1 is MNHNY and CDR2 is SVGAGI (reference sequence). V shed 6 bases and J 0 bases; nucleotides not matched to a gene: 10. The CDR3 has 16 amino acids. Here the CDR3 DNA reads TGTGCCAGCAGGCAAAACAGGGGAAGGATGAACACTGAAGCTTTCTTT. The encoded protein is CASRQNRGRMNTEAFF.

This clone was seen a handful of times. The chain combines TRBV7-6 with TRBJ1-2, with D unclear. The V gene lost 1 base and the J gene lost 2 bases, with 5 bases spanning the gap. Germline V gene lookup returns CDR1 SGHVS and CDR2 FNYEAQ. The CDR3 spans 13 residues. The CDR3 bases are TGTGCCAGCAGCTTAGACAAGAACTATGGCTACACCTTC. This codes for CASSLDKNYGYTF.

The chain joins TRBV4-1 to TRBJ2-7; either TRBD1 or TRBD2 may supply D (6 bases each). Trimming left V 1 base short and J 7 bases short, with 14 bases between. Germline-derived CDR1 and CDR2 are MGHRA and YSYEKL. CDR3 length equals 14 residues. The CDR3 bases are TGCGCCAGCAGCCAAGGGTCGGGGGCGCGGGAGCAGTACTTC. Its protein is CASSQGSGAREQYF.

V usage is TRBV25-1 and J usage is TRBJ2-6, with D possibly being TRBD1 (6 bases). V gave up 5 bases and J gave up 0 bases, with 17 bases separating them. The CDR3 is 18 residues long. Per the germline V gene, CDR1 is MGHDK and CDR2 is SYGVNS. The CDR3 is CASSYTGRWGSGANVLTF. The CDR3 coding sequence is TGTGCCAGCAGTTATACAGGGCGTTGGGGCTCTGGGGCCAACGTCCTGACTTTC.

The chain links TRBV6-5 to TRBJ2-7; D call uncertain. V lost 7 bases and J 3 bases, leaving 10 bases between the germline ends. CDR3 length equals 12 residues. CDR1 and CDR2 (germline): MNHEY, SVGAGI. CDR3 DNA sequence: TGTGCCAGCAAGGCCAGCTTCTACGAGCAGTACTTC. Translation: CASKASFYEQYF.

The genes are TRBV11-2 and TRBJ2-7, with a tentative D call TRBD1 (6 bases). Trimming took off 1 base at V and 5 bases at J, with 24 bases between the two ends. CDR1 is SGHAT and CDR2 is FQNNGV in the germline V gene. The CDR3 has 18 amino acids. For the CDR3, the DNA is TGTGCCAGCAGCTTAGTTTTCGTTGTCGGCAGGGGAACGGACGAGCAGTACTTC. Its translation is CASSLVFVVGRGTDEQYF.

The V call is TRBV6-5, the J call TRBJ2-1; D may be TRBD1 (6 bases). CDR1 and CDR2 (germline): MNHEY, SVGAGI. The germline V and J ends were trimmed by 2 bases and 6 bases, with 11 bases remaining between them. CDR3 length: 14 amino acids. The CDR3 DNA follows: TGTGCCAGCAGTTACACAACAGGGTCCAATGAGCAGTTCTTC. Translating gives CASSYTTGSNEQFF.

V usage is TRBV19 and J usage is TRBJ2-7, with D maybe TRBD2 (6 bases). This CDR3 comprises 12 residues. V lost 10 bases and J lost 0, with 10 bases in between. Germline V gene lookup returns CDR1 LNHDA and CDR2 SQIVND (reference sequence). CDR3 sequence: CATKGLSYEQYF. The CDR3 DNA sequence: TGTGCCACCAAGGGACTCTCCTACGAGCAGTACTTC.

The rearrangement joins TRBV2 to TRBJ1-4, with D unresolved. This CDR3 has 11 amino acids. The germline CDR1 and CDR2 sequences are SNHLY and FYNNEI. Trimming left V 3 bases short and J 10 bases short, with 6 bases between. The CDR3 protein is CASSDSGKLFF. The CDR3 DNA follows: TGTGCCAGCAGTGATAGTGGAAAACTGTTTTTT.

This chain connects TRBV28 to TRBJ1-5; no clear D gene. The V gene's germline CDR1 is MDHEN and CDR2 SYDVKM. CDR3 size: 16 residues. The V end lost 6 bases, the J end lost 0 bases, and 15 bases lay between the germline ends. CDR3 DNA sequence: TGTGCCAGCAGAAGTGAAGGGCCCTATAGCAATCAGCCCCAGCATTTT. Translated, it gives CASRSEGPYSNQPQHF.

This clone was found a few times. This rearrangement joins TRBV4-3 to TRBJ2-5; 7 bases fit TRBD1. The CDR3 loop spans 15 amino acids. J gave up 5 bases and V 4 bases, and 10 bases lay outside the gene matches. Germline CDR1 LGHNA, CDR2 YSLEER. The CDR3 DNA reads as TGCGCCAGCAGCCCCGGTAGGGGGCTATCGGAGACCCAGTACTTC. It specifies CASSPGRGLSETQYF.

This clone was counted a few times. This chain uses TRBV7-2 with TRBJ2-7, with 12 positions matching TRBD2. With 6 bases clipped from V and 5 bases from J, the junction kept 2 bases outside the gene matches. CDR1 SGHTA and CDR2 FQGNSA come from the germline V gene. The CDR3 is 13 residues long. The CDR3 DNA follows: TGTGCCAGCAGTCGACTAGCGGGAGACGAGCAGTACTTC. As protein: CASSRLAGDEQYF.